Listed here is a single T cell receptor (beta chain). Its antigen is as yet unknown. V dropped 1 base and J dropped 2; count of bases not matched to a gene: 9. Per germline, CDR1 SEHNR and CDR2 FQNEAQ (reference sequence). The CDR3 totals 19 residues. The PCR made use of 60 Vbeta and 13 Jbeta primers. Sequencing was performed with immunoSEQ multiplex PCR; in TCRdb, only in-frame clones are kept and a portion is missing. Found here are 150,000 to 200,000 clones, 75% to 85% of them singletons; the top ten hold about 1.9%. The data are from a study of cytomegalovirus exposure and HLA in healthy donors. Overall study results and limits: An analysis done earlier found most TCR beta V segments productive about 87% or about 30% of the time. A highly shared variant cluster was judged a likely technical artifact.

The V gene is TRBV7-9, the J gene TRBJ2-3; 13 bases are shared with TRBD2. The sample taken for sequencing was PBMCs. The sequence was obtained from a woman aged 18-29 years in good health and CMV-seronegative. The CDR3 DNA sequence: TGTGCCAGCAGCTTAGTTCCACTAGCGGGGGGGCTCTACACAGATACGCAGTATTTT. Translated: CASSLVPLAGGLYTDTQYF.